These T cell receptor beta chains were read from a single sample in a study of T cell changes during pregnancy in multiple sclerosis. Profiled with immunoSEQ multiplex PCR; TCRdb holds only in-frame clones, not every one. The data show approximately 97,000 clones, 91% seen once. Sequenced material: peripheral blood, taken after pregnancy. These receptors were obtained from a female donor in good health, enrolled as a control in a pregnancy study. Both conserved end residues are part of each CDR3. D genes are given only for firm matches. Rows may omit the clone size; those that give it use once, few, many or a size class.

abundance	j_gene	d_gene	v_gene	CDR3aa	CDR3nt
-	TRBJ1-1	-	TRBV4-2	CASSQVGGNTEAFF	TGTGCCAGCAGCCAAGTAGGCGGGAACACTGAAGCTTTCTTT
-	TRBJ2-5	TRBD2	TRBV6-5	CASRFTGGGQETQYF	TGTGCCAGCAGATTTACGGGGGGGGGACAAGAGACCCAGTACTTC
few	TRBJ2-7	-	TRBV11-2	CASSANRDEQYF	TGTGCCAGCAGCGCTAACAGGGACGAGCAGTACTTC
-	TRBJ2-3	TRBD2	TRBV9	CASSPTSGTDTQYF	TGTGCCAGCAGCCCGACTAGCGGCACAGATACGCAGTATTTT
-	TRBJ1-1	TRBD1	TRBV7-8	CASSLQGAPMNTEAFF	TGTGCCAGCAGCTTACAGGGGGCCCCTATGAACACTGAAGCTTTCTTT
-	TRBJ2-7	TRBD1	TRBV7-6	CASSNPGQGYEQYF	TGTGCCAGCAGCAATCCGGGACAGGGTTACGAGCAGTACTTC
medium-sized	TRBJ1-1	TRBD1	TRBV11-3	CASSAGTGGAEAFF	TGTGCCAGCAGCGCCGGGACAGGGGGGGCTGAAGCTTTCTTT
-	TRBJ2-5	TRBD2	TRBV14	CASSQPKTSGGGTQYF	TGTGCCAGCAGCCAACCCAAGACTAGCGGGGGGGGCACCCAGTACTTC
-	TRBJ2-3	TRBD2	TRBV4-3	CASSQDPLAVSVDTQYF	TGCGCCAGCAGCCAAGATCCGCTAGCGGTGTCGGTAGATACGCAGTATTTT
-	TRBJ1-4	-	TRBV28	CASSLRVAGHNEKLFF	TGTGCCAGCAGTTTAAGAGTGGCAGGCCACAATGAAAAACTGTTTTTT
-	TRBJ2-7	-	TRBV14	CASSQRQDSGQYF	TGTGCCAGCAGCCAGAGACAGGATTCCGGGCAGTACTTC
-	TRBJ1-1	-	TRBV7-3	CASSLGGDTEAFF	TGTGCCAGCAGCTTAGGCGGGGACACTGAAGCTTTCTTT
-	TRBJ2-5	TRBD2	TRBV4-1	CASSLDPGGPQETQYF	TGCGCCAGCAGCCTCGACCCGGGGGGGCCGCAGGAGACCCAGTACTTC
-	TRBJ2-7	TRBD1	TRBV11-2	CASSLGDRTKQYF	TGTGCCAGCAGCCTGGGGGACAGAACTAAGCAGTACTTC
-	TRBJ1-5	TRBD1	TRBV30	CAWSFPGQGDQPQHF	TGTGCCTGGAGTTTTCCGGGACAGGGTGATCAGCCCCAGCATTTT
-	TRBJ1-2	-	TRBV2	CASSPDRLGGYTF	TGTGCCAGCAGCCCCGACAGGCTTGGTGGCTACACCTTC
once	TRBJ1-4	TRBD1	TRBV5-4	CASSSKGQVNEKLFF	TGTGCCAGCAGCTCAAAGGGACAGGTTAACGAAAAACTGTTTTTT
-	TRBJ2-7	-	TRBV15	CATSRGLGETYEQYF	TGTGCCACCAGCAGAGGGCTTGGAGAAACTTACGAGCAGTACTTC
-	TRBJ2-1	-	TRBV5-6	CASSRVENEQFF	TGTGCCAGCAGCCGCGTAGAGAATGAGCAGTTCTTC
-	TRBJ2-5	-	TRBV11-2	CASSFRPLGGAQYF	TGTGCCAGCAGCTTCCGGCCACTCGGCGGGGCCCAGTACTTC
-	TRBJ1-2	-	TRBV29-1	CSVDSAGQYGYTF	TGCAGCGTTGATTCGGCGGGCCAGTATGGCTACACCTTC
once	TRBJ1-4	-	TRBV15	CATSRAATNEKLFF	TGTGCCACCAGCAGGGCAGCAACTAATGAAAAACTGTTTTTT
-	TRBJ2-5	TRBD2	TRBV7-9	CASNSAGGRGETQYF	TGTGCCAGCAACTCCGCGGGGGGGAGAGGGGAGACCCAGTACTTC
-	TRBJ1-5	-	TRBV19	CASSIGKGRGKGNQPQHF	TGTGCCAGTAGTATTGGTAAGGGGAGGGGAAAGGGCAATCAGCCCCAGCATTTT
once	TRBJ1-3	-	TRBV18	CASSLDSGAIYF	TGTGCCAGCTCACTTGACTCCGGCGCCATATATTTT
-	TRBJ2-2	-	TRBV4-2	CASSQAPGPTNTGELFF	TGTGCCAGCAGCCAAGCCCCAGGCCCCACGAACACCGGGGAGCTGTTTTTT
-	TRBJ2-7	-	TRBV4-3	CASSQEGFSSYEQYF	TGCGCCAGCAGCCAAGAGGGCTTTAGCTCCTACGAGCAGTACTTC